One and the same sample provided the 16 T cell receptor beta chains below, sequenced in a study of tumor-infiltrating lymphocytes in localized non-small cell lung cancer. TCRdb's copy holds only in-frame clones and misses some; the assay was immunoSEQ multiplex PCR. The sample holds thousands of clones, just over 65% seen once. The sample was uninvolved lung tissue not adjacent to the tumor. These receptors were obtained from a human donor with non-small cell lung cancer.

As for this clone: The germline gene is not matched at one end of the junction; a read error may be the cause. The J gene is TRBJ2-7, the V gene TRBV5-1; D not resolved. Germline values: CDR1 SGHRS, CDR2 YFSETQ. This CDR3 contains 13 residues. CDR3 DNA: TGCGCCAGCAGATTGGACCGTCGCGGAGAGCAGTACTTC. Amino acid sequence: CASRLDRRGEQYF.

This clone has just a few counts. The chain joins TRBV2 to TRBJ2-3, with 8 nucleotides matching TRBD2. Germline lookup yields CDR1 SNHLY and CDR2 FYNNEI. After removal of 4 bases from V and 6 bases from J, the junction contained 15 bases not matched to a gene. The CDR3 runs to 17 residues. DNA of the CDR3: TGTGCCAGCAGTGTAGGTAGCGGGGCGGTCTTTGCGGATACGCAGTATTTT. Translation: CASSVGSGAVFADTQYF.

The V and J genes are TRBV30 and TRBJ2-3; 13 positions match TRBD2. With V trimmed by 1 base and J by 5 bases, 6 bases remained unmatched. Germline V gene lookup returns CDR1 GTSNPN and CDR2 SVGIG (reference sequence). There are 16 residues in the CDR3. DNA for the CDR3: TGTGCCTGGAGTGGCGGGACTAGCGGGAAGAGAGATACGCAGTATTTT. It yields the protein CAWSGGTSGKRDTQYF.

This clone was detected only a few times. The rearrangement uses TRBV6-6 and TRBJ2-7; 8 nucleotides align to TRBD2. V trimming: 5 bases; J trimming: 1 base; junction bases outside the gene matches: 7. This CDR3 has 15 residues. Germline loops: CDR1 MNHNY, CDR2 SVGAGI (reference sequence). CDR3 sequence reads: CASSPDGTRSYEQYF. CDR3 sequence (DNA): TGTGCCAGCAGTCCGGACGGGACTAGGTCCTACGAGCAGTACTTC.

This rearrangement joins TRBV28 to TRBJ2-7, with D possibly being TRBD1 (5 bases). Germline CDR1 and CDR2: MDHEN and SYDVKM. The CDR3 has 14 residues. V lost 6 bases to trimming and J lost 0 bases, with 12 bases between them. In DNA form, the CDR3 reads TGTGCCAGCAGCGGACACGGTCCCTCCTACGAGCAGTACTTC. It codes for CASSGHGPSYEQYF.

The chain has TRBV7-3 and TRBJ2-2, with 8 nucleotides matching TRBD1. This CDR3 comprises 15 residues. The germline V gene has CDR1 SGHTA and CDR2 FQGTGA. J gave up 5 bases and V 4 bases, and 6 bases lay outside the gene matches. CDR3 residues: CASSSWTGSTGELFF. CDR3 DNA: TGTGCCAGCAGCTCGTGGACAGGGTCGACCGGGGAGCTGTTTTTT.

This chain uses TRBV27 with TRBJ2-6; D is ambiguous. Trimming took 1 base from V and 0 from J, leaving 4 bases between them. There are 15 residues in the CDR3. Germline CDR1 reads MNHEY; CDR2 reads SMNVEV (reference sequence). CDR3 nucleotides: TGTGCCAGCAGTTTATTCAGCTCTGGGGCCAACGTCCTGACTTTC. Residues: CASSLFSSGANVLTF.

V and J are TRBV2 and TRBJ2-3; D unresolved. CDR1 and CDR2 (germline): SNHLY, FYNNEI. V lost 5 bases and J 0 bases, leaving 12 bases between the germline ends. The CDR3 has 15 residues. DNA for the CDR3: TGTGCCAGCAGTCCAGGAGTGATTAGCACAGATACGCAGTATTTT. Amino acids: CASSPGVISTDTQYF.

This clone was observed a single time. V and J are TRBV27 and TRBJ2-1; 10 bases match TRBD1. With V trimmed by 7 bases and J by 6 bases, 12 bases remained unmatched. Germline lookup yields CDR1 MNHEY and CDR2 SMNVEV (reference sequence). The CDR3 has 16 residues. The CDR3 DNA reads TGTGCCAGCACCTCTCTGCGAGACAGGGGGCTCAATGAGCAGTTCTTC. It translates to CASTSLRDRGLNEQFF.

This rearrangement joins TRBV28 to TRBJ1-5, with TRBD1 identical over 7 bases. Germline V lookup: CDR1 MDHEN, CDR2 SYDVKM. The J segment lost 4 bases and the V segment lost 3 bases, leaving 6 bases of the junction unmatched. CDR3 length equals 15 residues. The CDR3, as DNA: TGTGCCAGCAGTTTCTCGACAGGGAGGAATCAGCCCCAGCATTTT. It yields the protein CASSFSTGRNQPQHF.

In DNA, the CDR3 is TGCGCCAGCAGCCCTCCTACAGGGGCCTCGGGGTATGGCTACACCTTC. It encodes CASSPPTGASGYGYTF. This chain uses TRBV4-1 with TRBJ1-2; TRBD1 matches 7 bases. V lost 4 bases, J lost 5 bases, and 13 bases stayed unmatched. CDR1 MGHRA and CDR2 YSYEKL come from the germline V gene. CDR3 length equals 16 residues.

This clone rates as medium-sized (0.01 to 0.1%). The chain links TRBV7-9 to TRBJ1-2; no definite D call. The CDR3 extends over 14 amino acids. CDR1 is SEHNR, CDR2 FQNEAQ, per germline (reference sequence). V was cut by 4 bases and J by 4 bases, with 13 bases left in between. CDR3: CASSSEASFYGYTF. DNA for the CDR3: TGTGCCAGCAGCTCCGAGGCCAGCTTCTATGGCTACACCTTC. The variable domain in full, with the rest retrieved from reference TRBV7-9 and TRBJ1-2, is DTGVSQNPRHKITKRGQNVTFRCDPISEHNRLYWYRQTLGQGPEFLTYFQNEAQLEKSRLLSDRFSAERPKGSFSTLEIQRTEQGDSAMYLCASSSEASFYGYTFGSGTRLTVV.

The chain recombines TRBV6-5 with TRBJ2-4, with 8 bases aligning to TRBD1. Germline values: CDR1 MNHEY, CDR2 SVGAGI. The length of the CDR3 is 15 residues. V gave up 4 bases and J gave up 7 bases; unmatched junction bases: 9. The CDR3 reads CASSLQGVLGNIQYF. Here the CDR3 DNA reads TGTGCCAGCAGTTTACAGGGGGTCTTGGGGAACATTCAGTACTTC.

The rearrangement uses TRBV7-6 and TRBJ1-1, with D maybe TRBD1 (5 bases). Trimming removed 1 base from V and 3 bases from J, with 9 bases in between. In germline, CDR1 is SGHVS, CDR2 FNYEAQ. The CDR3 is 14 amino acids. The CDR3 region is CASSLEEGHTEAFF. CDR3 coding DNA: TGTGCCAGCAGCTTAGAGGAGGGACACACTGAAGCTTTCTTT.

V gene TRBV4-2 combines with J gene TRBJ1-4; maybe TRBD1 (5 bases). The CDR3 is made up of 16 amino acids. In germline, CDR1 is LGHNA, CDR2 YNFKEQ. The germline V and J ends were trimmed by 4 bases and 8 bases, with 20 bases remaining between them. The CDR3 region has the DNA TGTGCCAGCAGCCTCAAGCAGGTCGGGACGACCGAAAAACTGTTTTTT. The encoded protein is CASSLKQVGTTEKLFF.

V and J are TRBV5-4 and TRBJ2-3; 10 bases line up with TRBD2. Germline values: CDR1 SGHNT, CDR2 YYREEE (reference sequence). The CDR3 runs 16 residues. Trimming cost V 3 bases and J 4 bases; bases outside gene matches: 8. The CDR3 region is CASSSGLAGAADTQYF. The DNA of the CDR3 is TGTGCCAGCAGCTCGGGGCTAGCGGGGGCGGCAGATACGCAGTATTTT. Variable domain in full (rest from reference TRBV5-4 and TRBJ2-3): ETGVTQSPTHLIKTRGQQVTLRCSSQSGHNTVSWYQQALGQGPQFIFQYYREEENGRGNFPPRFSGLQFPNYSSELNVNALELDDSALYLCASSSGLAGAADTQYFGPGTRLTVL.